This T cell receptor beta chain appears in the sequencing data of a study of T cell responses to AZD1222 COVID-19 vaccine. As for this clone: Sequence at one end of the junction differs from germline and may be a read error.

CDR3 length equals 8 residues. Generated by immunoSEQ multiplex PCR, the TCRdb table keeps only in-frame clones and is missing some. The sample lists about 73,000 clones, approximately 88% occurring once. The clonotype comes from an adult in good health. The V gene is TRBV12-3 or TRBV12-4, the J gene TRBJ1-2; unclear D gene. The source material was peripheral blood, sampled on day 0 of AZD1222 vaccination. As DNA, the CDR3 is TGTGCCAGCAGTTCTGGAGATTTC. This translates into CASSSGDF.